Given below is one T cell receptor beta chain in context. MiXCR, applied by TCRdb to the 5' RACE reads, yields one record per CDR3 protein. Among approximately 240,000 distinct CDR3 sequences, less than 20% were seen once, and the ten largest hold 3.5%. The data are from a study of T-cell memory formation after mild COVID-19. This CDR3 comprises 15 residues. V lost 3 bases and J lost 4, with 16 bases in between. CDR1 and CDR2 (germline): SGHRS, YFSETQ. The chain employs TRBV5-1 and TRBJ1-2; a possible D gene is TRBD1 (5 bases). The TCR sequence derives from a man in his late teens or twenties who had mild COVID-19 (a few samples of this study predate the infection). Cell type and time point are not known. The sample consisted of PBMCs or a T cell subset sorted from them (not recorded which). In nucleotides, the CDR3 is TGCGCCAGCAGCTACGGGGGACGTTTAGGCTATGGCTACACCTTC. Protein sequence: CASSYGGRLGYGYTF.